The rows below give T cell receptor beta chains drawn from one sample of a study of cytomegalovirus exposure and HLA in healthy donors. Sequenced by immunoSEQ multiplex PCR; TCRdb stores in-frame clones only, minus some. The sample data list approximately 140,000 clones. Sequenced input: PBMCs. These receptors were taken from a woman aged 18 to 35 in good health and CMV-seronegative. Both conserved end residues are part of each CDR3. A D gene is named only where the DNA matches it firmly.

V	J	length	D	DNA	CDR3
TRBV7-3	TRBJ2-5	15	TRBD2	TGTGCCAGCAGCCCCGGACTAGCGGGAGTAGAGACCCAGTACTTC	CASSPGLAGVETQYF
TRBV19	TRBJ2-1	15	NA	TGTGCCAGTAGTAAGGAGGGAAGCTCCTACAATGAGCAGTTCTTC	CASSKEGSSYNEQFF
TRBV18	TRBJ2-7	17	TRBD1	TGTGCCAGCTCACCTCAAGTTAGGTCAGGGGGAACCTACGAGCAGTACTTC	CASSPQVRSGGTYEQYF
TRBV9	TRBJ2-5	15	TRBD2	TGTGCCAGCAGCGTTGGGACTAGCTGGCAAGAGACCCAGTACTTC	CASSVGTSWQETQYF
TRBV4-1	TRBJ2-1	16	TRBD2	TGCGCCAGCAGCCAAGAGGATGGCGGGAGCTACAATGAGCAGTTCTTC	CASSQEDGGSYNEQFF
TRBV2	TRBJ2-5	14	TRBD2	TGTGCCAGTAATCAGGCTAGCGGGAGAGAGACCCAGTACTTC	CASNQASGRETQYF
TRBV6-1	TRBJ2-1	13	NA	TGTGCCAGCAGTGAAAACGAGCGGGATGAGCAGTTCTTC	CASSENERDEQFF
TRBV19	TRBJ2-3	15	TRBD2	TGTGCCAGTACCCAAACGAGCGGGGGCACAGATACGCAGTATTTT	CASTQTSGGTDTQYF
TRBV19	TRBJ1-1	14	NA	TGTGCCAGTAGTATGGCGACCCTGGAGGCTGAAGCTTTCTTT	CASSMATLEAEAFF
TRBV30	TRBJ2-1	14	NA	TGTGCCTGGAGTTCTTATAGCTCCTACAATGAGCAGTTCTTC	CAWSSYSSYNEQFF
TRBV18	TRBJ2-4	15	TRBD1	TGTGCCAGCTCACGGGACAGGGGTAGCCAAAACATTCAGTACTTC	CASSRDRGSQNIQYF
TRBV7-3	TRBJ2-3	18	TRBD2	TGTGCCAGCAGCTTAATCGGCCCTAGCGGGGGTAGCACAGATACGCAGTATTTT	CASSLIGPSGGSTDTQYF
TRBV19	TRBJ1-5	14	NA	TGTGCCAGTAGTACAGGGGACGCCAATCAGCCCCAGCATTTT	CASSTGDANQPQHF
TRBV10-2	TRBJ2-3	16	NA	TGCGCCAGCAGTGACCCTCTTCGGACTATCACAGATACGCAGTATTTT	CASSDPLRTITDTQYF
TRBV6-5	TRBJ1-1	13	TRBD1	TGTGCCAGCAGTAATGACAGGGAAACTGAAGCTTTCTTT	CASSNDRETEAFF
TRBV4-3	TRBJ2-4	16	TRBD2	TGCGCCAGCAGCCTAGACGGGGGGAGTGCCAAAAACATTCAGTACTTC	CASSLDGGSAKNIQYF
TRBV9	TRBJ1-2	16	NA	TGTGCCAGCAGCGTAGCGGAGAGGGGGAGCCACTATGGCTACACCTTC	CASSVAERGSHYGYTF
TRBV18	TRBJ1-4	16	TRBD1	TGTGCCAGCTCACGCCCTGCCGGGACAGGGAATGAAAAACTGTTTTTT	CASSRPAGTGNEKLFF
TRBV5-1	TRBJ1-2	17	TRBD1	TGCGCCAGCAGCTTGGAACTACCGGGACAGGGGGGCAATGGCTACACCTTC	CASSLELPGQGGNGYTF
TRBV13	TRBJ2-3	17	TRBD2	TGTGCCAGCAGCTTAGTAGGGCTAGCGGGAACCACAGATACGCAGTATTTT	CASSLVGLAGTTDTQYF
TRBV6-1	TRBJ2-2	18	TRBD1	TGTGCCAGCAGTGAACGGGGGTGGGACAGGGGGCGGACCGGGGAGCTGTTTTTT	CASSERGWDRGRTGELFF
TRBV4-1	TRBJ2-7	13	NA	TGCGCCAGCAGTTTAGGACAGAACTACGAGCAGTACTTC	CASSLGQNYEQYF
TRBV30	TRBJ2-4	17	TRBD2	TGTGCCTTCCCTCTAGCGGGGGAACCTGGGGCCAAAAACATTCAGTACTTC	CAFPLAGEPGAKNIQYF
TRBV21-1	TRBJ1-1	16	NA	TGTGCCAGCAGCGTTCACAGGGGCTCTTGGAACACTGAAGCTTTCTTT	CASSVHRGSWNTEAFF
TRBV5-6	TRBJ2-7	16	TRBD1	TGTGCCAGCAGCAGCACAGGGGAAAGCTATACCTACGAGCAGTACTTC	CASSSTGESYTYEQYF
TRBV4-1	TRBJ2-1	16	NA	TGCGCCAGCAGCCAAGAAATGGTAGCCGGATACGGTGAGCAGTTCTTC	CASSQEMVAGYGEQFF
TRBV7-2	TRBJ2-2	18	NA	TGTGCCAGCAGCTTAGCGCTCCTCCCTAGCGTGAACACCGGGGAGCTGTTTTTT	CASSLALLPSVNTGELFF
TRBV5-6	TRBJ1-6	14	NA	TGTGCCAGCAGCTTGGGGGGAGGTTTTTCACCCCTCCACTTT	CASSLGGGFSPLHF
TRBV10-1	TRBJ2-7	16	TRBD1	TGCGCCAGCAGTGAGTCGGGGACAGGGGGGAGCTACGAGCAGTACTTC	CASSESGTGGSYEQYF
TRBV7-2	TRBJ1-1	13	NA	TGTGCCAGCAGCTCCCGACAGGCGCTAGAAGCTTTCTTT	CASSSRQALEAFF
TRBV7-9	TRBJ1-2	14	TRBD1	TGTGCCAGCAGCTTAGGGGGGACAGGCTATGGCTACACCTTC	CASSLGGTGYGYTF
TRBV30	TRBJ2-2	16	TRBD1	TGTGCCTGGAGAGGTTATGGGACAGGGGTGACCGGGGAGCTGTTTTTT	CAWRGYGTGVTGELFF
TRBV27	TRBJ1-3	16	NA	TGTGCCAGCAGTTTGGGCCCCTCAGGATTCGGAAACACCATATATTTT	CASSLGPSGFGNTIYF
TRBV6-4	TRBJ2-2	15	TRBD1	TGTGCCAGCAGTGAGGGACAGGAGAACACCGGGGAGCTGTTTTTT	CASSEGQENTGELFF
TRBV7-9	TRBJ1-1	14	TRBD1	TGTGCCAGCAGCTCGGGACAGGGGGACACTGAAGCTTTCTTT	CASSSGQGDTEAFF
TRBV29-1	TRBJ2-2	13	NA	TGCATCGTTGACCGGGCCGGGGGCGGGGAGCTGTTTTTT	CIVDRAGGGELFF
TRBV27	TRBJ2-6	16	TRBD1	TGTGCCAGCAGTTTGACAGGGTACTCTGGGGCCAACGTCCTGACTTTC	CASSLTGYSGANVLTF
TRBV30	TRBJ1-2	13	TRBD1	TGTGCCTGGAGTGCGCGGACAGGGCGCGGCTACACCTTC	CAWSARTGRGYTF
TRBV11-3	TRBJ2-1	15	TRBD2	TGTGCCAGCAGCCCGGGACTAGCGGGAGAAAATGAGCAGTTCTTC	CASSPGLAGENEQFF
TRBV4-1	TRBJ2-5	14	NA	TGCGCCAGCAGCCAAGATACAAAGGGGGAGACCCAGTACTTC	CASSQDTKGETQYF
TRBV7-2	TRBJ1-1	12	NA	TGTGCCAGCAGCTTAGGCAGTCGAGAAGCTTTCTTT	CASSLGSREAFF